A selection of T cell receptor beta chains follows, all from one sample in a study of blood T cell repertoires in COVID-19. Profiled with immunoSEQ multiplex PCR; TCRdb holds only in-frame clones, not every one. The sample carries fewer than 450,000 clones, roughly 86% recorded once. The sample was PBMCs or T cells enriched from blood (not recorded which). Receptor source: a middle-aged woman with acute COVID-19. Each CDR3 is given with its conserved first and last residue. A D gene is named only where the DNA matches it firmly. Where a row states a size, it is once, few, many or the class of an expanded clone; other rows omit it.

cdr3_aa	j_call	v_call	d_call	clone_size
CASSEGTSGTDTQYF	TRBJ2-3	TRBV10-1	TRBD2	.
CASSLSGRGGTEAFF	TRBJ1-1	TRBV27	.	.
CAWRDRGQGNEKLFF	TRBJ1-4	TRBV30	TRBD1	.
CASSPMGQSLDTQYF	TRBJ2-3	TRBV5-8	TRBD1	once
CAIRDGTDNSPLHF	TRBJ1-6	TRBV10-3	TRBD1	.
CASSLDGLGTDTQYF	TRBJ2-3	TRBV5-5	.	.
CASSLGLAGSLGETQYF	TRBJ2-5	TRBV5-8	TRBD2	once
CASSPGTTPSEQFF	TRBJ2-1	TRBV11-2	TRBD2	.
CAISVAGQETQYF	TRBJ2-5	TRBV10-3	.	few
CASSMTSGGAGDTQYF	TRBJ2-3	TRBV19	TRBD2	.
CASSGLAGSSYNEQFF	TRBJ2-1	TRBV6-1	TRBD2	.
CASSLGQARPLAFF	TRBJ1-1	TRBV2	TRBD1	.
CASSMRQGNTEAFF	TRBJ1-1	TRBV19	.	.
CASSPGLATGELFF	TRBJ2-2	TRBV25-1	TRBD2	.
CASSLRGGHADTQYF	TRBJ2-3	TRBV27	TRBD2	.
CASSASGQGDYGYTF	TRBJ1-2	TRBV9	TRBD1	.
CSVRTGPVFYEQYF	TRBJ2-7	TRBV29-1	TRBD1	.
CASSTKADTEAFF	TRBJ1-1	TRBV18	.	.
CASSPREDTGYTF	TRBJ1-2	TRBV4-1	.	few
CASSLSSGQGSYEQYF	TRBJ2-7	TRBV5-5	TRBD1	few
CARSLARLAGNTDTQYF	TRBJ2-3	TRBV5-3	TRBD2	.
CASSQFDRGNSPLHF	TRBJ1-6	TRBV4-1	TRBD1	.
CASSLDQGGFNTEAFF	TRBJ1-1	TRBV11-2	TRBD1	.
CSVERDRGGRGYGYTF	TRBJ1-2	TRBV29-1	TRBD1	.
CASSYSSGSYNEQFF	TRBJ2-1	TRBV6-5	.	.
CASSTSGKGQTEAFF	TRBJ1-1	TRBV5-1	.	.
CASSHNRVGYGYTF	TRBJ1-2	TRBV3-1/TRBV3-2	.	.
CASSLRTSGGELFF	TRBJ2-2	TRBV5-4	TRBD2	few
CASSPTGFGYTF	TRBJ1-2	TRBV7-9	.	once
CASSEAGRSGGYTF	TRBJ1-2	TRBV6-1	.	.
CASSYTGANIQYF	TRBJ2-4	TRBV6-5	.	once
CAISAGYNEQFF	TRBJ2-1	TRBV10-3	.	.
CASSVGSSSGANVLTF	TRBJ2-6	TRBV7-9	.	.
CASGSQAPYEQYF	TRBJ2-7	TRBV12-5	.	few
CASSVRLAPDTQYF	TRBJ2-3	TRBV9	TRBD2	.
CASRVTGANTEAFF	TRBJ1-1	TRBV6-5	TRBD1	.
CASSPKAPGQHRYEQYF	TRBJ2-7	TRBV18	TRBD1	few
CATLTSGGPGEQYF	TRBJ2-7	TRBV6-5	TRBD2	once
CASSVDGGHNSPLHF	TRBJ1-6	TRBV10-2	.	.
CASRDTAGTPFTEAFF	TRBJ1-1	TRBV11-2	.	once
CASSLGVEETQYF	TRBJ2-5	TRBV11-2	.	.
CAISAGGQGYEKLFF	TRBJ1-4	TRBV10-3	TRBD1	.
CASSQLGGPGVSYTF	TRBJ1-2	TRBV3-1/TRBV3-2	.	once
CASSLIGDTQYF	TRBJ2-3	TRBV7-9	.	.
CASTLGGTGGIRTQYF	TRBJ2-5	TRBV28	TRBD1	.
CAISERAGGLETQYF	TRBJ2-5	TRBV10-3	TRBD2	.
CASSPHKGPAMYTEAFF	TRBJ1-1	TRBV7-9	.	few
CASSRTYLYNEQFF	TRBJ2-1	TRBV2	.	.